This TCR beta chain was profiled in a study of T cells in Graves' hyperthyroidism and ophthalmopathy. Inclusion characteristics of ophthalmopathy patients comprised a Clinical Activity Score of at least 3, a NOSPECS grade of at least 4, and duration under 3 months. Trimming cost V 4 bases and J 2 bases; bases outside gene matches: 8. The CDR3 is 17 residues long. Germline V gene data show CDR1 as DFQATT and CDR2 as SNEGSKA (reference sequence). This clonotype has a count of ten or more. Its antigen remains unidentified. Findings and limits, study-wide: Separation of ophthalmopathy from stable hyperthyroidism was achieved by a 13 V-J model.

The source material, RNA transcripts, was used to amplify TCR beta CDR3 regions. HTBI primers were used for first-round RT-PCR of the TCR CDR3. MiXCR, applied by TCRdb to the multiplex PCR reads, yields one record per CDR3 protein. In the table there are 600,000 or so distinct CDR3 sequences, over 12% of which are singletons. Sample: blood. This sequence was found in a woman aged 18-29 years with Graves' ophthalmopathy. The V and J genes are TRBV20-1 and TRBJ2-3; the match to TRBD2 covers 14 bases. As DNA, the CDR3 is TGCAGTGCTACCGGGACTAGCGGGAGCGGTACCACAGATACGCAGTATTTT. Translation gives CSATGTSGSGTTDTQYF.